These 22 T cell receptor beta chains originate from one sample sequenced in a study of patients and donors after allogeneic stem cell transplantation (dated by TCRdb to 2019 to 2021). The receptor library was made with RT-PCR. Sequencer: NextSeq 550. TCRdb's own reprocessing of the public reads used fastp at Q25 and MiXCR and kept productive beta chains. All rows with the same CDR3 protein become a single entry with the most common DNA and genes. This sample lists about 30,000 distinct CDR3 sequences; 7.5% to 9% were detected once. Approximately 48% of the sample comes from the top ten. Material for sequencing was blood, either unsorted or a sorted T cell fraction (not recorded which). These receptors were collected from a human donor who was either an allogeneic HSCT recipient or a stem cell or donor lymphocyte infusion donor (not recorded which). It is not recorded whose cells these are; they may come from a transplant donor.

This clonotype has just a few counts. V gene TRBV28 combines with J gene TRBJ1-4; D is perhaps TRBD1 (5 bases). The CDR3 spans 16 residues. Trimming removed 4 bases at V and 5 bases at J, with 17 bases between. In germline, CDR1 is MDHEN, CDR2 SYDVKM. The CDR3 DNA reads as TGTGCCAGCAGTTCCGCGGCGGGGGGGATGAATGAAAAACTGTTTTTT. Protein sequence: CASSSAAGGMNEKLFF.

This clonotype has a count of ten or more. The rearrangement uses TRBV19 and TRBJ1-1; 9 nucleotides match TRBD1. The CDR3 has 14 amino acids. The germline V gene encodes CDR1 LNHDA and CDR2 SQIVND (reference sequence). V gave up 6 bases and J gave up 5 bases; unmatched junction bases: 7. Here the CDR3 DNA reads TGTGCCAGTAGGCGACAGGGGGGACCGACTGAAGCTTTCTTT. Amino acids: CASRRQGGPTEAFF.

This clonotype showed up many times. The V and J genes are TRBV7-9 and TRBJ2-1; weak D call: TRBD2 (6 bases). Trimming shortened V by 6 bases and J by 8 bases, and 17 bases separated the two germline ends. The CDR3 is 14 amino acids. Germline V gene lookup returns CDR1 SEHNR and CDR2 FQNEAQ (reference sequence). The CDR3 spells CASSFPAGIHEQFF. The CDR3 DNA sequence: TGTGCCAGCAGTTTCCCGGCGGGGATTCATGAGCAGTTCTTC.

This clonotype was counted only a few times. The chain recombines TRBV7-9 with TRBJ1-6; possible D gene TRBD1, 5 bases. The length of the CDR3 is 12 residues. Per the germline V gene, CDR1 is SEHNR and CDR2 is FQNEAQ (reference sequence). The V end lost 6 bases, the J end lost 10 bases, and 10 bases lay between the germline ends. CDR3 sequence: CASRQGPSPLHF. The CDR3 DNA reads TGTGCCAGCAGGCAGGGCCCCTCACCCCTCCACTTT.

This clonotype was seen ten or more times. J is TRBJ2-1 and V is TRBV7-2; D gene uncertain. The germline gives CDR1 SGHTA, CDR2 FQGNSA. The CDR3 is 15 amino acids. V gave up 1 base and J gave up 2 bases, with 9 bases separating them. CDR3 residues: CASSLGGPTYNEQFF. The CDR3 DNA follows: TGTGCCAGCAGCTTAGGGGGTCCGACCTACAATGAGCAGTTCTTC.

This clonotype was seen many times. This CDR3 is CASSLDLNTGELFF. CDR3 in DNA: TGTGCCAGCAGCCTAGACTTAAACACCGGGGAGCTGTTTTTT. The gene calls are TRBV7-3 and TRBJ2-2; D remains ambiguous. Germline lookup yields CDR1 SGHTA and CDR2 FQGTGA. V lost 5 bases and J lost 2, with 9 bases in between. This CDR3 is 14 amino acids long.

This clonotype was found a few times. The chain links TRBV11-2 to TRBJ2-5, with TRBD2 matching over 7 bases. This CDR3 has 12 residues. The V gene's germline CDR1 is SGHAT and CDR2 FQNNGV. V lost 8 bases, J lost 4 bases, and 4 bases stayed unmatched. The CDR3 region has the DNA TGTGCCAGCGGTAGCGGGTTAGAGACCCAGTACTTC. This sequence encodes CASGSGLETQYF.

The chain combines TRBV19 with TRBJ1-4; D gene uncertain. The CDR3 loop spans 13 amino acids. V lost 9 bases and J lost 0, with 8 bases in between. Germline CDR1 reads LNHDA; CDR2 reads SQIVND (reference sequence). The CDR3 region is CASAVATNEKLFF. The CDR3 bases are TGTGCCAGCGCAGTTGCAACTAATGAAAAACTGTTTTTT.

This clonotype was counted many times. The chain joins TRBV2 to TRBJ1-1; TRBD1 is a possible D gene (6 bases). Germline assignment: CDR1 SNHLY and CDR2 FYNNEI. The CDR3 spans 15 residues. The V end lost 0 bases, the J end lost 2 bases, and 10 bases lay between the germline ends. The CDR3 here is CASSEARTANTEAFF. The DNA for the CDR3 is TGTGCCAGCAGTGAAGCAAGGACAGCAAACACTGAAGCTTTCTTT.

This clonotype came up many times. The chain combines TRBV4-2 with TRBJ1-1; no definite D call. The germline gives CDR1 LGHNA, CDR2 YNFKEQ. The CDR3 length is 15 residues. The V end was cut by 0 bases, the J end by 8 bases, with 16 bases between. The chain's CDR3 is CASSQESITLGEAFF. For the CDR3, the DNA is TGTGCCAGCAGCCAAGAGTCCATTACCTTGGGAGAAGCTTTCTTT.

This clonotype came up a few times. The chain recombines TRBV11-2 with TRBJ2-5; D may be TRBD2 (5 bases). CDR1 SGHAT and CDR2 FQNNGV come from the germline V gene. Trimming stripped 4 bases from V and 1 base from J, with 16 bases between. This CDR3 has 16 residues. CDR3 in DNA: TGTGCCAGCAGCTCTCTGGGTCGGGGAACCCAAGAGACCCAGTACTTC. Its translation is CASSSLGRGTQETQYF.

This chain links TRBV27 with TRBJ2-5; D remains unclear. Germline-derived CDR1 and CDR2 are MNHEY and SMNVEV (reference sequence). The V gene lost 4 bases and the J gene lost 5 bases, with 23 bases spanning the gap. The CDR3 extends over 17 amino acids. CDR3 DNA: TGTGCCAGCAGTTCCCCGGGCAAGGATTGCGGTGGGGAGACCCAGTACTTC. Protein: CASSSPGKDCGGETQYF.

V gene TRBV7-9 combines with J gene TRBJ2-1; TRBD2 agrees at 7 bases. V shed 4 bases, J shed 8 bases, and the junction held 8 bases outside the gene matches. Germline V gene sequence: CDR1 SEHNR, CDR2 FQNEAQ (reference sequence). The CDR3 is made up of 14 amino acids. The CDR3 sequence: CASSSPGGSHEQFF. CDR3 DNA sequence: TGTGCCAGCAGCTCCCCGGGGGGATCCCATGAGCAGTTCTTC.

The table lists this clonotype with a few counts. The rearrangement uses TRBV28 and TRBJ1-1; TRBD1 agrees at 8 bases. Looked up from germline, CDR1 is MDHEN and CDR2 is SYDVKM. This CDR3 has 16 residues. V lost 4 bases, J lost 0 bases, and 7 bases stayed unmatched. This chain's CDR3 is CASSSRQGRMNTEAFF. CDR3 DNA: TGTGCCAGCAGTTCAAGACAGGGGCGGATGAACACTGAAGCTTTCTTT.

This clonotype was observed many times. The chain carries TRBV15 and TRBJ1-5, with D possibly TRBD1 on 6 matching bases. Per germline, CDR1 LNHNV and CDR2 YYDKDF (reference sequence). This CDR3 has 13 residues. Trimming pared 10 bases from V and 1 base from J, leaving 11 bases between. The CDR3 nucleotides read TGTGCCATCGCACAGGGAAGCAATCAGCCCCAGCATTTT. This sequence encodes CAIAQGSNQPQHF.

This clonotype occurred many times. Here the CDR3 reads CASSLIAGTYEQYF. Here the CDR3 DNA reads TGCGCCAGCAGCCTTATAGCGGGAACCTACGAGCAGTACTTC. V and J are TRBV4-1 and TRBJ2-7, with TRBD2 matching 8 bases. Germline lookup yields CDR1 MGHRA and CDR2 YSYEKL. The CDR3 is 14 amino acids. V was pared by 4 bases and J by 2 bases, with 4 bases of the junction left unmatched.

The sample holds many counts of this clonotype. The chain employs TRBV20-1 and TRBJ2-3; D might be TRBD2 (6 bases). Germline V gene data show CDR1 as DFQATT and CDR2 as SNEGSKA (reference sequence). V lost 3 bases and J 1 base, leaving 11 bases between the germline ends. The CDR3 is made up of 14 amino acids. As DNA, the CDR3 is TGCAGTGCTAGTCGGGGCGGGGGCACAGATACGCAGTATTTT. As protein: CSASRGGGTDTQYF.

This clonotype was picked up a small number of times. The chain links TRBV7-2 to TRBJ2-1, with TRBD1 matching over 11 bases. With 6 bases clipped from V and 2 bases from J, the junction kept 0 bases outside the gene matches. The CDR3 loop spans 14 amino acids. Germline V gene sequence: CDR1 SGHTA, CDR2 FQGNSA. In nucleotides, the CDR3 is TGTGCCAGCAGGGGACAGGGGGCCTACAATGAGCAGTTCTTC. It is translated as CASRGQGAYNEQFF.

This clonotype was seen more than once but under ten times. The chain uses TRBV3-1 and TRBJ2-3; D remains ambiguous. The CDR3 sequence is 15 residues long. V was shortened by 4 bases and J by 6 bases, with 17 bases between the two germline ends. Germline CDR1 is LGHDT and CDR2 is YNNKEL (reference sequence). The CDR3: CASSPPGRAPDTQYF. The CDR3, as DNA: TGTGCCAGCAGCCCACCCGGAAGGGCGCCCGATACGCAGTATTTT.

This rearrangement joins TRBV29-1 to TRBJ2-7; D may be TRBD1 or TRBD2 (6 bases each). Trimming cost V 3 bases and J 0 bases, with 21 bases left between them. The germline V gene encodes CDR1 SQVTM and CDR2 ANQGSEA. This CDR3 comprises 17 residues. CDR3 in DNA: TGCAGCGTTGACCTCCCCAATAAGGGGGGTTACTCCTACGAGCAGTACTTC. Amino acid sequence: CSVDLPNKGGYSYEQYF.

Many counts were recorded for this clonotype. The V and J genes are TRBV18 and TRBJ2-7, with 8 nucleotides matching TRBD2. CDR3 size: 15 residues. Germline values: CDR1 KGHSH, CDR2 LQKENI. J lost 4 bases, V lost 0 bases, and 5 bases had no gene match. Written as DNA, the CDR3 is TGTGCCAGCTCACCACCGGAGAAGCGGGGGTACGAGCAGTACTTC. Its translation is CASSPPEKRGYEQYF. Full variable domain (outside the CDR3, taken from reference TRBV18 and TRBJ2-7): NAGVMQNPRHLVRRRGQEARLRCSPMKGHSHVYWYRQLPEEGLKFMVYLQKENIIDESGMPKERFSAEFPKEGPSILRIQQVVRGDSAAYFCASSPPEKRGYEQYFGPGTRLTVT.

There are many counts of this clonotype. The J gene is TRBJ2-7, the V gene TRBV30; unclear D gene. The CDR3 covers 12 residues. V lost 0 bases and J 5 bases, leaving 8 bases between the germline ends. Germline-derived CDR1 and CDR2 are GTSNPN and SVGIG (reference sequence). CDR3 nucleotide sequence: TGTGCCTGGAGTGTAATTGGGGACGAGCAGTACTTC. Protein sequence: CAWSVIGDEQYF.